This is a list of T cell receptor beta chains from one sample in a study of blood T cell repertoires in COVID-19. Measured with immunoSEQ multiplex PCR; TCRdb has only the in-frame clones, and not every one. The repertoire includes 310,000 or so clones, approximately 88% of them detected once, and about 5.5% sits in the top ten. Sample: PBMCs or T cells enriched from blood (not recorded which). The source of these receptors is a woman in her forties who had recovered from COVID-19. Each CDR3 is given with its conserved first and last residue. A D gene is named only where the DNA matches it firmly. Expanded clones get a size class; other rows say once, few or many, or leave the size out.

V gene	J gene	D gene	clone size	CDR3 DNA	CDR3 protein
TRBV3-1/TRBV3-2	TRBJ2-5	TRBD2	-	TGTGCCAGCAGCCAAAAGGGGACTAGCGGGAGGGCGGATGAGACCCAGTACTTC	CASSQKGTSGRADETQYF
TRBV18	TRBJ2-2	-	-	TGTGCCAGCTCACCAACGGGTGGCAGGGGAGTGGCCGGGGAGCTGTTTTTT	CASSPTGGRGVAGELFF
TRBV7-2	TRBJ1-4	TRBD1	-	TGTGCCAGCAGCCAAACGGGACAGGGGAATGAAAAACTGTTTTTT	CASSQTGQGNEKLFF
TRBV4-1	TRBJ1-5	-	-	TGCGCCAGCAGCCACGAGGCTAGCAATCAGCCCCAGCATTTT	CASSHEASNQPQHF
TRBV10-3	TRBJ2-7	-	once	TGTGCCATCAGTCAGAACTACGAGCAGTACTTC	CAISQNYEQYF
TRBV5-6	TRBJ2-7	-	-	TGTGCCAGCAGAAAAAATGGGCAGCACTACGAGCAGTACTTC	CASRKNGQHYEQYF
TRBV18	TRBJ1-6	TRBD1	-	TGTGCCAGCTCACCTCAAGGACAGGGAAATTCACCCCTCCACTTT	CASSPQGQGNSPLHF
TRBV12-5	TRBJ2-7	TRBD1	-	TGTGCTAGTGGTTTCCCTCAGGGGGCACCCTACGAGCAGTACTTC	CASGFPQGAPYEQYF
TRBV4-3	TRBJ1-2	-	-	TGCGCCAGCAGCCCTCCGGGACACCCCAACTATGGCTACACCTTC	CASSPPGHPNYGYTF
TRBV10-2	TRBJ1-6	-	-	TGCGCCAGCAGGGAACGGGAGGATTCACCCCTCCACTTT	CASREREDSPLHF
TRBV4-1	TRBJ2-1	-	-	TGCGCCAGCAGCCAAGAAGGAGGGGTCGCCGGATACAATGAGCAGTTCTTC	CASSQEGGVAGYNEQFF
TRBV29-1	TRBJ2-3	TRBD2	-	TGCAGCGTTGCGCTAGCGGGAGTTTTGACAGATACGCAGTATTTT	CSVALAGVLTDTQYF
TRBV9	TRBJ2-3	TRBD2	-	TGTGCCAGCAGCGGGGTCACTAGCGTTTATGGCGATACGCAGTATTTT	CASSGVTSVYGDTQYF
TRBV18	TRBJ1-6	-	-	TGTGCCAGCTCACCGGGGCCCGCGAATAATTCACCCCTCCACTTT	CASSPGPANNSPLHF
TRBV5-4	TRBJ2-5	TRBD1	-	TGTGCCAGCAGCAGGGACAGGGGCGAGACCCAGTACTTC	CASSRDRGETQYF
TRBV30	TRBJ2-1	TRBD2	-	TGTGCCTGGAAGTGGGGGGGGTACAATGAGCAGTTCTTC	CAWKWGGYNEQFF
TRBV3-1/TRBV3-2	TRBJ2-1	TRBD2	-	TGTGCCAGCAGCCAAGCGGTAGCGGGAGGGCGTTTGGGGCAGTTCTTC	CASSQAVAGGRLGQFF
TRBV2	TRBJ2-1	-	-	-	CASSEVASGIPFF
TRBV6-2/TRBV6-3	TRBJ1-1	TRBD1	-	TGTGCCAGCAGCCCCGGGACAGGGAGGACTGAAGCTTTCTTT	CASSPGTGRTEAFF
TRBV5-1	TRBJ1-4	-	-	TGCGCCAGCAGCCCCACCTTACAGGGATCAAATGAAAAACTGTTTTTT	CASSPTLQGSNEKLFF
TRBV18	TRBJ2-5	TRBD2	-	TGTGCCAGCTCACCACCCCCGGGAGGAGAGACCCAGTACTTC	CASSPPPGGETQYF
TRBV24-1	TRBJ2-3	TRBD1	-	TGTGCCACCGGGACAGACTACACAGATACGCAGTATTTT	CATGTDYTDTQYF
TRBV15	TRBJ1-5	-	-	TGTGCCACCAGCAGAGAGCCAGGCACTAGCAATCAGCCCCAGCATTTT	CATSREPGTSNQPQHF
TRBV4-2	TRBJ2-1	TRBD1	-	TGTGCCAGCAGCCAAGATACGACGCCAGGGGGTGAGCAGTTCTTC	CASSQDTTPGGEQFF
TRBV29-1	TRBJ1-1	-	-	TGCAGCGTTGAAGGAGGGCAGACCACTGAAGCTTTCTTT	CSVEGGQTTEAFF
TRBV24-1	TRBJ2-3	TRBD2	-	TGTGCCACCAGTGATTCGGCCGGGACTAGGGGTAGAACAGATACGCAGTATTTT	CATSDSAGTRGRTDTQYF
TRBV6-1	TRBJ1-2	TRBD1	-	TGTGCCAGCAGTGAAGACCCACGGGACAGGGTCTATGGCTACACCTTC	CASSEDPRDRVYGYTF
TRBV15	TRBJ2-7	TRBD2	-	TGTGCCACCAGCAGAGATGGCGGGAGCCTCCCCTACGAGCAGTACTTC	CATSRDGGSLPYEQYF
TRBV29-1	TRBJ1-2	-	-	TGCAGCGTTGATGTGGGGGCTCAAATCTATGGCTACACCTTC	CSVDVGAQIYGYTF
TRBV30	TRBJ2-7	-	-	TGTGCCTGGAGTTGGAGCGGATCCTACGAGCAGTACTTC	CAWSWSGSYEQYF
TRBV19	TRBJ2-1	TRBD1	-	TGTGCCAGTACTTCCCCTGGGGACAGGGGGCGGAATGAGCAGTTCTTC	CASTSPGDRGRNEQFF
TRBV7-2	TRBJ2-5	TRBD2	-	TGTGCCAGCAGCTTACGCGGGAGTCACCAAGAGACCCAGTACTTC	CASSLRGSHQETQYF
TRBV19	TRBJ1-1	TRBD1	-	TGTGCCAGTAGTAAAAAGGACAGGGTGCTGGCTGGGAACACTGAAGCTTTCTTT	CASSKKDRVLAGNTEAFF
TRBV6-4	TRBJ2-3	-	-	TGTGCCAGCAGTGTTAACTATAACACAGATACGCAGTATTTT	CASSVNYNTDTQYF
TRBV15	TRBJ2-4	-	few	TGTGCCACCAGCAGAGTTGAAGGGGCGGCCAAAAACATTCAGTACTTC	CATSRVEGAAKNIQYF
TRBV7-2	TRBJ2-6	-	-	TGTGCCAGCAGCCCAGGTTCAGGGGCCAACGTCCTGACTTTC	CASSPGSGANVLTF
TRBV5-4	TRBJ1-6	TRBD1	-	TGTGCCAGCAGCTTGGGGGGACAGGGCCGTTCACCCCTCCACTTT	CASSLGGQGRSPLHF
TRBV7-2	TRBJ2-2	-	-	TGTGCCAGCAGCTTATTAGGGGGACCCGGGGAGCTGTTTTTT	CASSLLGGPGELFF
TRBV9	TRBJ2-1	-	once	TGTGCCAGCAGCGGTAGCTTAGGGGGGGCTTGGAGGCACAGGGACAATGAGCAGTTCTTC	CASSGSLGGAWRHRDNEQFF
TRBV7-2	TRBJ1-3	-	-	TGTGCCAGCAGCTTAGTTCGAGGGACTGGGACGGAGTCTGGAAACACCATATATTTT	CASSLVRGTGTESGNTIYF
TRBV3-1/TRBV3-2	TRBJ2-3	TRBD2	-	TGTGCCAGCAGCCAGTCCCGGGAGGGCACAGATACGCAGTATTTT	CASSQSREGTDTQYF
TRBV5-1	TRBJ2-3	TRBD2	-	TGCGCCAGCAGCTTGGCCCTGACTAGCGGCACAGATACGCAGTATTTT	CASSLALTSGTDTQYF
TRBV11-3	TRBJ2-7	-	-	TGTGCCAGCAGCTTAGTTAGCAGAACCTACGAGCAGTACTTC	CASSLVSRTYEQYF
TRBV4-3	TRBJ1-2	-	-	TGCGCCAGCAGCCAAGAGGGGGGGCAGGCCTATGGCTACACCTTC	CASSQEGGQAYGYTF
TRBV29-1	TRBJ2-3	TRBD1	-	TGCAGCGCGTTCTCCGGACAGGGCGAAGGGACAGATACGCAGTATTTT	CSAFSGQGEGTDTQYF
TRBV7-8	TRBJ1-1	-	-	TGTGCCAGCAGCCCTGAGAGGGCGGACACTGAAGCTTTCTTT	CASSPERADTEAFF
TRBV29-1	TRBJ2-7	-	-	TGCAGCGTTGAAGTAGGGGCTGGAGGGTACGAGCAGTACTTC	CSVEVGAGGYEQYF
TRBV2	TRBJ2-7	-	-	TGTGCCAGCGGACAAGTGTACGAGCAGTACTTC	CASGQVYEQYF
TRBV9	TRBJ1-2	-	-	TGTGCCAGCAGCGTAAGACCACAGGGACCCTATGGCTACACCTTC	CASSVRPQGPYGYTF
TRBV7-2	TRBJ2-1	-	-	TGTGCCAGCAGCCCAGGGCGGTTAGGCCCTAATCGGGTCAATGAGCAGTTCTTC	CASSPGRLGPNRVNEQFF
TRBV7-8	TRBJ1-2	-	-	TGTGCCAGCAGCTTAGATCGGGGGGCACATGGCTACACCTTC	CASSLDRGAHGYTF
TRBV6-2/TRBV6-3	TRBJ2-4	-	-	TGTGCCAGCAGCCTGATGGGGGCTGAAAACATTCAGTACTTC	CASSLMGAENIQYF
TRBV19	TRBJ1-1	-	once	TGTGCCAGTAGCCGCCAGAGGGGGACTGAAGCTTTCTTT	CASSRQRGTEAFF
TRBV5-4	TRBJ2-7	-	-	TGTGCCAGCAGCATCAGGGGAGACTACGAGCAGTACTTC	CASSIRGDYEQYF
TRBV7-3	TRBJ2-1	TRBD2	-	TGTGCCAGCAGCTTAACGGGACTAGCGGGTGGGCTAGAGTTCTTC	CASSLTGLAGGLEFF
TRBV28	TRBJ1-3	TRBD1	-	TGTGCCAGCAGCCCGACAGGGGGCGCAGGAAACACCATATATTTT	CASSPTGGAGNTIYF
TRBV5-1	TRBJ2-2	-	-	TGCGCCAGCAGCCCCGGACAGACAACCGGGGAGCTGTTTTTT	CASSPGQTTGELFF
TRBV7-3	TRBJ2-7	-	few	TGTGCCAGCAGCCAAGGGCGCGCAGGGACAGAGCAGTACTTC	CASSQGRAGTEQYF
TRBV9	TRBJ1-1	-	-	TGTGCCAGCAGCAGTGGGGGGAGCACTGAAGCTTTCTTT	CASSSGGSTEAFF
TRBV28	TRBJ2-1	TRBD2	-	TGTGCCAGCACCACTAGCGGGAGGGTACATGAGCAGTTCTTC	CASTTSGRVHEQFF